The T cell receptor beta chain described here comes from a study of blood T cell repertoires in COVID-19. The repertoire was sequenced with immunoSEQ multiplex PCR; TCRdb's copy has only in-frame clones and lacks some. The data contain roughly 220,000 clones, roughly 80% of them singletons. This receptor was identified in a woman in her thirties or forties with acute COVID-19. The specimen was PBMCs or T cells enriched from blood (not recorded which).

The CDR3 reads CASSLGQGNYNEQFF. In nucleotides, the CDR3 is TGTGCCAGCAGCCTGGGACAGGGAAACTACAATGAGCAGTTCTTC. The rearrangement links TRBV7-7 to TRBJ2-1; 9 bases are shared with TRBD1. This CDR3 has 15 residues. CDR1 and CDR2 from the germline V gene are SSHAT and FNYEAQ (reference sequence). J gave up 3 bases and V 5 bases, and 5 bases lay outside the gene matches.